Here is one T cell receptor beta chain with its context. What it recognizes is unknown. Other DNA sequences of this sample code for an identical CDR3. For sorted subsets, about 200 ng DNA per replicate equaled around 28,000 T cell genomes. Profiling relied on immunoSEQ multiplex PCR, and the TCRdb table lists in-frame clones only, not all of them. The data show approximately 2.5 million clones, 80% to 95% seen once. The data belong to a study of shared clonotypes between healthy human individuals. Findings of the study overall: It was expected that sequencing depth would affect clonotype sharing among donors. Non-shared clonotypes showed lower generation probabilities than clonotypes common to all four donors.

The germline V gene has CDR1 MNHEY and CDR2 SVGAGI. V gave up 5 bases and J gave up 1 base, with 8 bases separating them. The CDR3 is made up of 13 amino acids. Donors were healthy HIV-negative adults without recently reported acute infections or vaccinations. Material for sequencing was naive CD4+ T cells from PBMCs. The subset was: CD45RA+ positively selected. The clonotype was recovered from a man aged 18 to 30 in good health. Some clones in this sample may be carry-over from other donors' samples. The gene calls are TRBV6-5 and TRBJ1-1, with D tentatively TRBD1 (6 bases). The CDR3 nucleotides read TGTGCCAGCAGTATACAGGGGAACACTGAAGCTTTCTTT. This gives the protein CASSIQGNTEAFF.